This T cell receptor beta chain stems from a study of cytomegalovirus exposure and HLA in healthy donors. V was pared by 3 bases and J by 8 bases, with 6 bases of the junction left unmatched. The CDR3 length is 14 residues. The germline V gene encodes CDR1 LGHNA and CDR2 YNFKEQ. The primer mix had 60 Vbeta and 13 Jbeta primers. Assay: immunoSEQ multiplex PCR; the TCRdb copy retains only in-frame clones and omits some. This repertoire shows fewer than 120,000 clones, approximately 78% found once; its top ten account for roughly 1.3%. The receptor was derived from a woman aged 25 to 39 in good health and CMV-seronegative. Material: PBMCs. The chain employs TRBV4-2 and TRBJ1-2, with 10 bases aligning to TRBD1. CDR3 coding DNA: TGTGCCAGCAGCCAGGGGACAGGGGCTCCCGGCTACACCTTC. It encodes CASSQGTGAPGYTF.